This T cell receptor (beta chain) is drawn from a study of T-cell reconstitution after alpha-beta-depleted transplantation in children. Unique molecular identifiers were used in preparing the TCRbeta library. Each CDR3 protein gets one entry after TCRdb re-called the PCR reads with MiXCR. Of some 500,000 distinct CDR3 sequences listed, around 16% are singletons. The receptor comes from a human donor who donated a stem cell graft to a child with acute lymphoblastic leukemia. This specimen was PBMCs from the stem cell graft donor, taken from the stem cell graft.

CDR3 protein: CASSHSGPQETQYF. The DNA for the CDR3 is TGTGCCAGCTCACACAGCGGGCCACAAGAGACCCAGTACTTC. This chain connects TRBV18 to TRBJ2-5; TRBD2 might be the D (6 bases). The CDR3 sequence is 14 residues long. Germline loops: CDR1 KGHSH, CDR2 LQKENI. V was shortened by 4 bases and J by 2 bases, with 11 bases between the two germline ends.